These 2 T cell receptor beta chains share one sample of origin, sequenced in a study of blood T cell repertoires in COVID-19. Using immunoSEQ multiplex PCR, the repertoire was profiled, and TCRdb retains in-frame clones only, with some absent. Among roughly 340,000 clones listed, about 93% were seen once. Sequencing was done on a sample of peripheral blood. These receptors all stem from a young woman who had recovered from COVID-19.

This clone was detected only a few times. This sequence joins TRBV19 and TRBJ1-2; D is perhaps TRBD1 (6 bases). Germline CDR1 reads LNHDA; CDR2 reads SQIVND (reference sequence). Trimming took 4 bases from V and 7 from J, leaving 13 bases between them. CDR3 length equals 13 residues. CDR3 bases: TGTGCCAGTAGTAAAGGGGGAGAAGCTGGCTACACCTTC. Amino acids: CASSKGGEAGYTF.

The CDR3 nucleotides read TGTGCCAGCAGTCTGAGGCTTACAGGGGATTATGGCTACACCTTC. It is translated as CASSLRLTGDYGYTF. The chain carries TRBV5-6 and TRBJ1-2, with 7 bases matching TRBD1. The CDR3 is 15 residues long. CDR1 and CDR2 (germline): SGHDT, YYEEEE. V lost 5 bases to trimming and J lost 5 bases; unmatched junction nucleotides: 12.